This T cell receptor (beta chain) was captured by sequencing in a study of CD8+ T cells in alopecia areata. Study-wide results and limits: Mice showed clearer TCR sharing than patients did, a gap that was possibly HLA-related.

V shed 8 bases and J 6 bases; nucleotides not matched to a gene: 6. From germline, CDR1 is SQVTM and CDR2 ANQGSEA. The CDR3 extends over 11 amino acids. Once RNA had been extracted, it was reverse transcribed into cDNA to act as the sequencing template. Some clones are missing from TCRdb's copy, which holds only in-frame ones; the method was immunoSEQ multiplex PCR. The data show some 200,000 clones, with 58% seen just once and 5.5% held by the top ten. Note on this clone: Its antigen is unidentified.

Treatment here: oral pan-JAK inhibitor, 5-10 mg twice daily. The receptor was derived from a human donor with alopecia areata. The sample consisted of CD4+ T cells sorted from blood, taken at week 24, from a patient treated with tofacitinib. The J gene is TRBJ1-1, the V gene TRBV29-1; 7 nucleotides match TRBD1. CDR3 protein: CSHVQGAEAFF. CDR3 coding DNA: TGCAGCCATGTCCAGGGGGCTGAAGCTTTCTTT.